This entry lists 22 T cell receptor beta chains sequenced from one sample in a study of T cells in localized non-small cell lung cancer. TCRdb keeps only in-frame clones here, not all; method: immunoSEQ multiplex PCR. The repertoire consists of roughly 1,100 clones, with roughly 32% occurring once and the leading ten covering 25% to 30%. The material was normal lung tissue next to the tumor, obtained before any cancer treatment. These receptors all stem from a male donor at least 60 years old with stage II lung adenocarcinoma.

There are a few counts of this clone. This chain joins TRBV11-3 and TRBJ2-2; 10 positions agree with TRBD2. V lost 5 bases and J lost 5; bases outside the gene matches: 8. The CDR3 loop spans 16 amino acids. CDR1 and CDR2 from the germline V gene are SGHNT and YENEEA. The chain's CDR3 is CASSPLAGVGTGELFF. The CDR3, as DNA: TGTGCCAGCAGCCCGCTAGCGGGAGTAGGTACCGGGGAGCTGTTTTTT.

The chain has TRBV28 and TRBJ2-5; D is uncertain. The CDR3 has 14 residues. Trimming shortened V by 7 bases and J by 0 bases, and 12 bases separated the two germline ends. The germline V gene encodes CDR1 MDHEN and CDR2 SYDVKM. The CDR3, as DNA: TGTGCCAGCACCTTTACAGTTTACCAAGAGACCCAGTACTTC. Translation gives CASTFTVYQETQYF.

V and J are TRBV19 and TRBJ2-2; 8 bases align to TRBD1. V shed 6 bases, J shed 6 bases, and the junction held 6 bases outside the gene matches. Germline V gene sequence: CDR1 LNHDA, CDR2 SQIVND (reference sequence). The CDR3 sequence is 14 residues long. The CDR3 spells CASSMDRAAGELFF. In DNA, the CDR3 is TGTGCCAGTAGCATGGACAGGGCTGCCGGGGAGCTGTTTTTT.

The genes are TRBV9 and TRBJ2-5; D is ambiguous. Germline CDR1 is SGDLS and CDR2 is YYNGEE. The V gene lost 6 bases and the J gene lost 0 bases, with 12 bases spanning the gap. This CDR3 spans 14 amino acids. CDR3 nucleotides: TGTGCCAGCATACCTCTGGGCCACCAAGAGACCCAGTACTTC. This encodes CASIPLGHQETQYF.

By sample fraction, this clone is medium-sized. This chain joins TRBV6-8 and TRBJ2-7; a weak D match, TRBD1 (5 bases). This CDR3 spans 15 amino acids. CDR1 is MNHGY, CDR2 SAAAGT, per germline. Trimming removed 5 bases at V and 4 bases at J, with 18 bases between. CDR3 sequence: CASSDPQGKGYEQYF. The CDR3 DNA reads as TGTGCCAGCAGTGATCCCCAGGGAAAAGGATACGAGCAGTACTTC.

This clone was counted a few times. This rearrangement joins TRBV15 to TRBJ1-1, with 7 bases that match TRBD1. CDR1 is LNHNV and CDR2 is YYDKDF in the germline V gene (reference sequence). CDR3 size: 15 residues. Losses at the gene ends were 4 bases for V and 4 bases for J; bases not matched to a gene: 9. CDR3 sequence reads: CATSTQGQSSTEAFF. In DNA, the CDR3 is TGTGCCACCAGCACCCAGGGACAGTCTAGCACTGAAGCTTTCTTT.

The J gene is TRBJ1-1, the V gene TRBV9; D not resolved. This CDR3 is built from 14 residues. V lost 7 bases to trimming and J lost 4 bases, with 17 bases between them. Germline V CDR1 and CDR2: SGDLS, YYNGEE. The CDR3 region is CASGLGLEGTEAFF. Written as DNA, the CDR3 is TGTGCCAGCGGACTGGGTTTAGAGGGCACTGAAGCTTTCTTT. Full variable domain (missing parts from reference TRBV9 and TRBJ1-1): DSGVTQTPKHLITATGQRVTLRCSPRSGDLSVYWYQQSLDQGLQFLIQYYNGEERAKGNILERFSAQQFPDLHSELNLSSLELGDSALYFCASGLGLEGTEAFFGQGTRLTVV.

There are a few counts of this clone. V and J are TRBV19 and TRBJ1-1, with D unclear. V gave up 1 base and J gave up 2 bases, with 11 bases separating them. The germline CDR1 and CDR2 sequences are LNHDA and SQIVND (reference sequence). There are 15 residues in the CDR3. The CDR3 here is CASSIAGSLNTEAFF. For the CDR3, the DNA is TGTGCCAGTAGTATAGCAGGCAGCTTAAACACTGAAGCTTTCTTT.

This clone has a handful of counts. The V call is TRBV4-1, the J call TRBJ1-2, with 10 bases lining up with TRBD1. After removal of 0 bases from V and 8 bases from J, the junction contained 6 bases not matched to a gene. The CDR3 totals 15 residues. In germline, CDR1 is MGHRA, CDR2 YSYEKL. Here the CDR3 DNA reads TGCGCCAGCAGCCAAGATGGGACAGGGGTGGGGGGCTACACCTTC. Its protein is CASSQDGTGVGGYTF.

This clone occurred a few times. V and J are TRBV2 and TRBJ2-7; no clear D. Trimming shortened V by 3 bases and J by 0 bases, and 12 bases separated the two germline ends. The CDR3 runs 15 residues. Germline values: CDR1 SNHLY, CDR2 FYNNEI. This CDR3 is CASSDSADASYEQYF. Here the CDR3 DNA reads TGTGCCAGCAGTGACTCGGCGGACGCCTCCTACGAGCAGTACTTC.

The chain carries TRBV10-2 and TRBJ1-2, with TRBD1 identical over 8 bases. Trimming took 2 bases from V and 5 from J; bases not matched to a gene: 7. This CDR3 has 15 amino acids. Germline V CDR1 and CDR2: WSHSY, SAAADI. For the CDR3, the DNA is TGCGCCAGCAGTGAGATCCCAGGGGGCGGGTATGGCTACACCTTC. The encoded protein is CASSEIPGGGYGYTF.

The V gene is TRBV4-1, the J gene TRBJ2-3, with TRBD2 matching over 9 bases. V was clipped by 4 bases and J by 5 bases; unmatched bases: 7. The CDR3 has 15 residues. The germline V gene has CDR1 MGHRA and CDR2 YSYEKL. CDR3 bases: TGCGCCAGCAGCCCCCCCGGAGCGGGGGGAGATACGCAGTATTTT. Amino acid sequence: CASSPPGAGGDTQYF.

By sample share, this clone is medium-sized. The chain carries TRBV11-3 and TRBJ2-2; 14 bases align to TRBD2. Germline CDR1 SGHNT, CDR2 YENEEA. V was pared by 5 bases and J by 7 bases, with 9 bases of the junction left unmatched. This CDR3 is built from 17 residues. CDR3 residues: CASSPIGTSGSVGELFF. DNA for the CDR3: TGTGCCAGCAGCCCCATCGGGACTAGCGGGAGTGTCGGGGAGCTGTTTTTT.

This clone showed up just a few times. This chain connects TRBV28 to TRBJ2-7; D not resolved. The CDR3 has 14 residues. Per germline, CDR1 MDHEN and CDR2 SYDVKM. The V end lost 6 bases, the J end lost 1 base, and 13 bases lay between the germline ends. CDR3 sequence (DNA): TGTGCCAGCAGAGTCTTATCGTTATCCTACGAGCAGTACTTC. Residues: CASRVLSLSYEQYF.

This clone has more than one count but fewer than ten. This chain uses TRBV6-8 with TRBJ1-5, with 7 bases aligning to TRBD1. CDR1 MNHGY and CDR2 SAAAGT come from the germline V gene. CDR3 length: 16 residues. V shed 6 bases and J 5 bases; nucleotides not matched to a gene: 13. CDR3 nucleotides: TGTGCCAGCAGCCCCGGGACAGCGGAAAAGGATCAGCCCCAGCATTTT. This gives the protein CASSPGTAEKDQPQHF.

The chain uses TRBV18 and TRBJ1-1; TRBD1 might be the D (6 bases). The CDR3 runs to 13 residues. Per the germline V gene, CDR1 is KGHSH and CDR2 is LQKENI. Trimming removed 7 bases at V and 1 base at J, with 10 bases between. The CDR3 DNA follows: TGTGCCAGCTGGACCAGGGGGAACACTGAAGCTTTCTTT. Encoded protein: CASWTRGNTEAFF.

V usage is TRBV18 and J usage is TRBJ2-2, with D possibly matching TRBD2 (5 bases). Germline V gene data show CDR1 as KGHSH and CDR2 as LQKENI. V lost 0 bases and J lost 0, with 8 bases in between. The CDR3 runs 16 residues. The CDR3 region has the DNA TGTGCCAGCTCACCACCTCAGCGGACGAACACCGGGGAGCTGTTTTTT. This sequence encodes CASSPPQRTNTGELFF.

The chain carries TRBV29-1 and TRBJ2-2; 9 bases are a match to TRBD2. Germline CDR1 and CDR2: SQVTM and ANQGSEA. CDR3 size: 14 residues. Unmatched junction bases numbered 6, after V lost 6 bases and J lost 4 bases. The CDR3 DNA sequence: TGCAGCGTCAAGCGGGAGGCCGCCACCGGGGAGCTGTTTTTT. This encodes CSVKREAATGELFF.

This clone was observed a handful of times. V usage is TRBV6-1 and J usage is TRBJ2-2; a possible D gene is TRBD1 (5 bases). V lost 1 base and J 4 bases, leaving 10 bases between the germline ends. Germline assignment: CDR1 MNHNS and CDR2 SASEGT. The CDR3 runs to 15 residues. The chain's CDR3 is CASSEEGLGTGELFF. In DNA form, the CDR3 reads TGTGCCAGCAGTGAAGAGGGGTTAGGCACCGGGGAGCTGTTTTTT.

The gene calls are TRBV30 and TRBJ2-2; no clear D. This CDR3 contains 13 residues. CDR1 is GTSNPN and CDR2 is SVGIG in the germline V gene (reference sequence). V was pared by 5 bases and J by 5 bases, with 12 bases between. The CDR3: CAWQPYSTGELFF. The CDR3 nucleotides read TGTGCCTGGCAACCATACTCAACCGGGGAGCTGTTTTTT.

The V and J genes are TRBV28 and TRBJ2-1, with D hard to call. Germline lookup yields CDR1 MDHEN and CDR2 SYDVKM. This CDR3 is built from 15 residues. The ends were cut back, 3 bases at V and 8 bases at J, with 17 bases in the middle. CDR3 sequence: CASSFQHATPDEQFF. The CDR3 nucleotides are TGTGCCAGCAGTTTCCAGCACGCCACCCCAGATGAGCAGTTCTTC.

The chain couples TRBV14 to TRBJ2-7; tentative D call: TRBD2 (7 bases). CDR3 length: 15 amino acids. CDR1 SGHDN and CDR2 FVKESK come from the germline V gene. V lost 1 base to trimming and J lost 2 bases, with 12 bases between them. The CDR3 spells CASSQGGGGAYEQYF. The CDR3 nucleotides are TGTGCCAGCAGCCAAGGTGGAGGGGGGGCCTACGAGCAGTACTTC.